A selection of T cell receptor beta chains follows, all from one sample in a study of blood T cell repertoires in COVID-19. This table comes from immunoSEQ multiplex PCR, and its TCRdb copy is limited to in-frame clones, with some not included. The sample includes tens of thousands of clones, more than 80% seen only once; the top ten take 4% to 5.5%. The sequencing input was peripheral blood. Source of these receptors: an elderly man with acute or convalescent COVID-19. The CDR3 runs from the conserved cysteine through the conserved F or W.

V gene: TRBV9
J gene: TRBJ2-6
CDR3 protein: CASSVDRGHNSGANVLTF

V gene: TRBV27
J gene: TRBJ2-7
CDR3 protein: CASSQPGPSYEQYF

V gene: TRBV6-6
J gene: TRBJ1-6
CDR3 protein: CASSSQTGTGNSPLHF

V gene: TRBV19
J gene: TRBJ2-1
CDR3 protein: CASSTLLAGGQHEQFF

V gene: TRBV11-2
J gene: TRBJ1-3
CDR3 protein: CASSVTGGAGNTIYF

V gene: TRBV6-4
J gene: TRBJ2-6
CDR3 protein: CASSENFSGANVLTF

V gene: TRBV10-1
J gene: TRBJ2-7
CDR3 protein: CASSPGLAGRYEQYF

V gene: TRBV6-2/TRBV6-3
J gene: TRBJ1-4
CDR3 protein: CASSRTFPSTGTEYEKLFF

V gene: TRBV6-5
J gene: TRBJ1-1
CDR3 protein: CASSYQGRNTEAFF

V gene: TRBV6-5
J gene: TRBJ2-5
CDR3 protein: CASRAGAQETQYF

V gene: TRBV18
J gene: TRBJ1-4
CDR3 protein: CASSPGQNNEKLFF

V gene: TRBV28
J gene: TRBJ1-1
CDR3 protein: CASSAPDRFNTEAFF

V gene: TRBV9
J gene: TRBJ1-5
CDR3 protein: CASSVAVNQPQHF

V gene: TRBV6-5
J gene: TRBJ2-7
CDR3 protein: CATRGGASSSYEQYF

V gene: TRBV4-3
J gene: TRBJ2-5
CDR3 protein: CASSRTLQETQYF

V gene: TRBV7-2
J gene: TRBJ2-3
CDR3 protein: CASSRELAGALTDTQYF

V gene: TRBV12-2
J gene: TRBJ2-7
CDR3 protein: CASRPRDEQYF

V gene: TRBV5-1
J gene: TRBJ2-5
CDR3 protein: CASSLGQYQETQYF

V gene: TRBV19
J gene: TRBJ1-1
CDR3 protein: CASSTRQGRLNTEAFF

V gene: TRBV18
J gene: TRBJ1-3
CDR3 protein: CASSPGTVDTIYF

V gene: TRBV27
J gene: TRBJ1-6
CDR3 protein: CASTIYRTGDSPLHF

V gene: TRBV27
J gene: TRBJ2-6
CDR3 protein: CASSLQGGSGANVLTF

V gene: TRBV2
J gene: TRBJ2-7
CDR3 protein: CASRSGTSGSHEQYF

V gene: TRBV5-1
J gene: TRBJ2-5
CDR3 protein: CASSLEAGLGTGTQYF

V gene: TRBV28
J gene: TRBJ1-1
CDR3 protein: CASRSSGQGVNTEAFF

V gene: TRBV28
J gene: TRBJ1-4
CDR3 protein: CATGPNEKLFF

V gene: TRBV5-1
J gene: TRBJ1-4
CDR3 protein: CASSSTVATNEKLFF

V gene: TRBV7-2
J gene: TRBJ2-1
CDR3 protein: CASSLGTGGDVGEFF

V gene: TRBV19
J gene: TRBJ1-1
CDR3 protein: CASSGVDRGNTEAFF

V gene: TRBV6-2/TRBV6-3
J gene: TRBJ2-1
CDR3 protein: CASSLRDRAYNEQFF

V gene: TRBV12-5
J gene: TRBJ2-3
CDR3 protein: CASGLVLGTDTQYF

V gene: TRBV7-2
J gene: TRBJ2-1
CDR3 protein: CASSTSGVTYNEQFF

V gene: TRBV18
J gene: TRBJ1-2
CDR3 protein: CASSPDRDYGYTF

V gene: TRBV7-2
J gene: TRBJ2-3
CDR3 protein: CASSLRRGGQVDTQYF